The present TCR beta chain was sequenced within a study of lymphopenia after photon versus proton radiotherapy. The junction had 9 bases not matched to a gene; V was cut back by 2 bases and J by 4 bases. Germline CDR1 is SGHNT and CDR2 is YYREEE (reference sequence). This CDR3 contains 16 residues. Profiled with immunoSEQ multiplex PCR; TCRdb holds only in-frame clones, not every one. Here the sample spans about 68,000 clones, approximately 90% being singletons. Study results and limitations: Oligoclonal CD8+ Temra expansion after nadir drove photon patients' diversity drop. Under photons, naive T cells and diversity fell while effector/memory populations rose. Survival link was tested only in deceased patients; proton benefit remains a possibility. A bigger post-nadir fall in TCR diversity correlated inversely with survival time in deceased patients.

About this clone itself: Its specificity is not known.

The receptor was isolated from a woman between 70 and 85 years old with pancreatic cancer. The chain recombines TRBV5-4 with TRBJ2-5, with TRBD2 matching over 9 bases. The sequencing used peripheral blood, collected from a patient treated with photon-based radiotherapy. The CDR3 loop reads CASSFRIAGVVETQYF. Here the CDR3 DNA reads TGTGCCAGCAGCTTTAGGATAGCGGGAGTGGTAGAGACCCAGTACTTC. Complete variable domain (other parts from reference TRBV5-4 and TRBJ2-5): ETGVTQSPTHLIKTRGQQVTLRCSSQSGHNTVSWYQQALGQGPQFIFQYYREEENGRGNFPPRFSGLQFPNYSSELNVNALELDDSALYLCASSFRIAGVVETQYFGPGTRLLVL.